This T cell receptor beta chain appears in the sequencing data of a study of CD8 T cells in Susac syndrome (dated by TCRdb to between 2019 and 2020). Regarding the study in general: Whether CD8+ T cell activation and differentiation in Susac syndrome was antigen driven was tested using repertoire sequencing. What the authors observed across the whole study: The number of individuals in the TCR sequencing and HLA analysis was acknowledged as relatively small.

Peripheral blood CD8+ and CD4+ T cells from healthy donors, Susac syndrome patients and multiple sclerosis patients were profiled using high-throughput TCR beta sequencing. Multiple sclerosis controls were treatment-naive patients with stable or active relapsing-remitting disease fulfilling revised McDonald criteria. Bulk CD8+ and CD4+ T cells were purified by magnetic negative isolation, while CD8+ TEMRA cells were enriched using FACS. Blood was drawn into EDTA tubes, processed within 24 hours, and PBMCs were isolated by density gradient centrifugation. PBMCs intended for TCR sequencing were cryopreserved in liquid nitrogen and were subsequently thawed in a 37 degrees C water bath. The sorted or isolated CD4+, CD8+ and CD8+ TEMRA cells had a purity of 90% or higher. A note on this clonotype: The antigen it binds to is not known. No base qualities exist here, and no much larger clone lies one base off it.

Its CDR3 holds 15 amino acids, cysteine through phenylalanine. Of the read, only the CDR3 DNA is kept; its 45 bases are in frame from base 1. Via the germline V gene (reference sequence), CDR1 is LNHDA and CDR2 SQIVND. Trimming leaves V shorter by 6 bases and J shorter by 4 bases, with the junction holding 7 bases beyond the gene matches. RNA was extracted using the RNeasy kit, and about 0.45 to 1 ug of the RNA was reverse transcribed with random hexamers. The immunoSEQ multiplex PCR assay, covering 54 Vbeta and 13 Jbeta segments, was used to amplify TCR beta CDR3 regions. PCR amplification bias was corrected using a synthetic template baseline for primer optimization and computational correction. As for how the authors treated the data: Reads were annotated to V, D and J genes per IMGT and analyzed with immunoSEQ Analyzer, keeping only productive sequences. To calculate clonality, Shannon entropy was normalized by log2 of the number of productive unique sequences and then subtracted from one. For each patient and control, public and private clones were evaluated among the 100 most prevalent clones. Susac-specific clones were defined as absent from healthy and MS cohorts, around 970 published viral clones and other ImmuneACCESS disease sequences. Through fastp at Q25 and MiXCR, TCRdb rebuilt clones from the public reads, retaining in-frame beta chains. All rows with the same CDR3 protein become a single entry with the most common DNA and genes. What appears here as the V and J calls and clone size reflects TCRdb's work, not the paper's. The sample yields about 170,000 distinct CDR3 sequences; 93% were counted once. The ten most abundant clones make up about 0.088% of the sample.

The clonotype was recovered from a human donor with multiple sclerosis. Recombination joined TRBV19 with TRBJ2-2; 8 bases in the junction line up with TRBD1. Specimen: CD4+ T cells from PBMCs. Here the CDR3 is given as CASRPIGQGTGELFF. The sequenced DNA: TGTGCCAGTAGGCCGATCGGACAGGGCACCGGGGAGCTGTTTTTT. The variable domain in full, with residues beyond the CDR3 obtained from the reference TRBV19 and TRBJ2-2 genes, is DGGITQSPKYLFRKEGQNVTLSCEQNLNHDAMYWYRQDPGQGLRLIYYSQIVNDFQKGDIAEGYSVSREKKESFPLTVTSAQKNPTAFYLCASRPIGQGTGELFFGEGSRLTVL.